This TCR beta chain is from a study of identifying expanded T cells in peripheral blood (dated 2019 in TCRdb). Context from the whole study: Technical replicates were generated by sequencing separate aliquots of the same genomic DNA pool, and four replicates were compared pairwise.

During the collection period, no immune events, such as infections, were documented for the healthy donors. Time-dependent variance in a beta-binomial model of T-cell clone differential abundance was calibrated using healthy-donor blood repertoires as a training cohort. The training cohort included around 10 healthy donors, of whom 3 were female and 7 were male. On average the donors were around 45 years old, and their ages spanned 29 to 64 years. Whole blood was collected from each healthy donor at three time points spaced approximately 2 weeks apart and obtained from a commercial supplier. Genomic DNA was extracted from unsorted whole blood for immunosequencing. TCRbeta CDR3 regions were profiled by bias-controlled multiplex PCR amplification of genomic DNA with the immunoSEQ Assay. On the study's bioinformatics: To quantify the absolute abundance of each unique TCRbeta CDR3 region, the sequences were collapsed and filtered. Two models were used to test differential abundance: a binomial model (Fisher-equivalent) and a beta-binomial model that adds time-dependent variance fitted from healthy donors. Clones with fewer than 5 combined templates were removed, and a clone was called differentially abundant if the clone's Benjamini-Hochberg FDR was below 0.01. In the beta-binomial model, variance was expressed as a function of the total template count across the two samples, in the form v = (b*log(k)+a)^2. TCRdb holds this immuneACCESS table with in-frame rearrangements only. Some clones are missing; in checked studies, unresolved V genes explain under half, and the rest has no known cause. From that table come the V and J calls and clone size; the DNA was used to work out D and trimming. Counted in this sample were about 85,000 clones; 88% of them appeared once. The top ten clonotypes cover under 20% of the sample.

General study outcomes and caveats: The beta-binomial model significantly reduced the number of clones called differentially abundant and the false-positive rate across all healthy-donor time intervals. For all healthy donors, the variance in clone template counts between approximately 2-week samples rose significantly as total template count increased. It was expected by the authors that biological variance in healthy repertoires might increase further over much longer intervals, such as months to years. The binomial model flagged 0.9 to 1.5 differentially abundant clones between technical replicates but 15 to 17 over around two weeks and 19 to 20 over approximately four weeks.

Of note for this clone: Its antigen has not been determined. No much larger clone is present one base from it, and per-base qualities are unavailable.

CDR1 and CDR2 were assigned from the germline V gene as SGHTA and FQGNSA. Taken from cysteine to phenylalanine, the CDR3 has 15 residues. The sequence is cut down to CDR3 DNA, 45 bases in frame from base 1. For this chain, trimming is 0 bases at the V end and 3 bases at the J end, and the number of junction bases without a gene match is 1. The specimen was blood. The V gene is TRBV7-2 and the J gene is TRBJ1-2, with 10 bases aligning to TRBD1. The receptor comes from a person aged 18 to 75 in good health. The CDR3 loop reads CASSLAGTGDYGYTF. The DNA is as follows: TGTGCCAGCAGCTTAGCCGGGACAGGGGACTATGGCTACACCTTC.